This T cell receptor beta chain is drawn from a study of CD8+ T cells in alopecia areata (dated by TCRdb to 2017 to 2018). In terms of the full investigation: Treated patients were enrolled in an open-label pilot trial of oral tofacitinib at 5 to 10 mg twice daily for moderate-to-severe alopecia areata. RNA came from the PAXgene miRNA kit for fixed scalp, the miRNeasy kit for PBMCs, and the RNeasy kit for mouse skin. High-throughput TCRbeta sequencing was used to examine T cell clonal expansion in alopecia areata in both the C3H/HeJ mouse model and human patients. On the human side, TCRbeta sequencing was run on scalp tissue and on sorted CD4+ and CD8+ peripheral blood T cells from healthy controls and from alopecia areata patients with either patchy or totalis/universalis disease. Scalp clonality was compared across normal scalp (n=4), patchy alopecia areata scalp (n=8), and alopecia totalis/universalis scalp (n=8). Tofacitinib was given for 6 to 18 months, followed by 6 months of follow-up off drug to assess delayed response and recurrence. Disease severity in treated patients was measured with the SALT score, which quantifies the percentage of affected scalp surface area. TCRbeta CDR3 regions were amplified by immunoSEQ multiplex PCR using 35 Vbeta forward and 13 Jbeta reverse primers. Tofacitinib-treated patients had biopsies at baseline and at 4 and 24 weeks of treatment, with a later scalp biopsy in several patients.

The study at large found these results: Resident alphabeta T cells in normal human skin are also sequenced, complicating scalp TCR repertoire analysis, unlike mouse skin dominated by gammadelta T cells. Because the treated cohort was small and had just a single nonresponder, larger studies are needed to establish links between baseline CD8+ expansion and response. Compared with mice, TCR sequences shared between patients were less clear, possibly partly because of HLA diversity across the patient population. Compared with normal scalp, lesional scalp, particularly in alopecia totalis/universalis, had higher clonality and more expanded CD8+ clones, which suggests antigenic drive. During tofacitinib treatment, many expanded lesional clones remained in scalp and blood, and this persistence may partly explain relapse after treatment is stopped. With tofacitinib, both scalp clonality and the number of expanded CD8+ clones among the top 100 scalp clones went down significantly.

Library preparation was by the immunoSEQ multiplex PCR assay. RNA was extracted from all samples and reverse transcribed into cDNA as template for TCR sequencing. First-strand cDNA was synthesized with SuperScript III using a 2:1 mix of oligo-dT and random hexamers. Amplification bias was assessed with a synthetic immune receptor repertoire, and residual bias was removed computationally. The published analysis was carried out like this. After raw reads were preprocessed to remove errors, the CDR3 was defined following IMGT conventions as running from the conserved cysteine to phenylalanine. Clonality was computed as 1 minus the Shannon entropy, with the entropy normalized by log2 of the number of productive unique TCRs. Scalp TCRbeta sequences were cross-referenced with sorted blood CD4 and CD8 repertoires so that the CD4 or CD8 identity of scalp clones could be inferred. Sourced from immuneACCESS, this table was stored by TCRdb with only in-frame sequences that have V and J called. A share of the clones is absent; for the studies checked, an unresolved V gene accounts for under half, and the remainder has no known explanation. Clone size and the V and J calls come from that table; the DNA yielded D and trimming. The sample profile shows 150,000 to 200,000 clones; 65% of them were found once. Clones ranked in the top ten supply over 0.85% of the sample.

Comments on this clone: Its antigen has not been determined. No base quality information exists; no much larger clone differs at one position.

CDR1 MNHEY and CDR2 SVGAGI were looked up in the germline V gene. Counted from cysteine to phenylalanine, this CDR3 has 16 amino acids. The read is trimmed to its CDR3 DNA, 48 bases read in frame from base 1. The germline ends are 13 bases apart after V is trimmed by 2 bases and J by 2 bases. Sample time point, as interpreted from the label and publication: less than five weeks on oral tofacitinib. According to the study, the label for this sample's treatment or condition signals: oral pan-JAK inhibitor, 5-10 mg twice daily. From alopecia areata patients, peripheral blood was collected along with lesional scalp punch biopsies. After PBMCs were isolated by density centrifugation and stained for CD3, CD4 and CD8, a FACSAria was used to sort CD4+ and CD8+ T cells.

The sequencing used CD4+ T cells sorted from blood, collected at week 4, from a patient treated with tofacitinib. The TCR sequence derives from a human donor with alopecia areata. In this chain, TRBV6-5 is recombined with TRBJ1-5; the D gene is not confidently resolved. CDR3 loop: CASSYAPRGGNQPQHF. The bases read TGTGCCAGCAGTTACGCCCCCCGGGGTGGCAATCAGCCCCAGCATTTT.